This T cell receptor (beta chain) was identified in a study of beta chain features in type 1 diabetes listed by TCRdb under 2018. A note on the overall study: Mean age, gender distribution, total cell number and subset yield did not differ between patients and healthy donors. A total of some 110 million sorted cells were examined across all samples, and a strong correlation was observed between cell number per subset and RNA yield. The study compared TCRB repertoires of sorted circulating CD4+ T cell subsets between recently diagnosed type 1 diabetes patients and matched healthy donors. Whereas all 28 donors provided naive and central memory subsets, regulatory and stem cell-like memory subsets were isolated from just 8 patients and roughly 8 healthy donors.

Each donor gave one peripheral blood draw, averaging approximately 0.11 L, which was collected into heparinised tubes. A BD FACSAria II was used to sort naive, central memory, regulatory and stem cell-like memory CD4+ T cells with a panel that included CD45RO, CCR7, CD25, CD127, CD95 and CD27. Every sorted population had a purity above 98%. Right away, PBMCs were isolated by Lymphoprep density gradient centrifugation and were stained directly, with no culture step. Samples were stained and sorted in pairs, with one healthy donor and one patient per experiment, so that batch effects were minimized. Comments on this clone: It lacks a known antigen. No quality values exist for individual bases; no much larger clone is one base distant.

What the work shows at the level of the full study, not this receptor alone: Type 1 diabetes patients showed a moderate but significant shortening of TCRB CDR3 length in all four CD4+ subsets. Because small numbers of individuals were included in the HLA sub-analyses, any influence of HLA type on TCRB rearrangement was left unresolved. Shorter templates might have been favored by PCR, but patient and control samples were amplified and corrected together, so both groups would have been affected equally by any skew. Naive, central memory and regulatory TCRB repertoires appeared more similar among patients than among healthy donors. Because cDNA was sequenced instead of genomic DNA, highly expressing activated cells could be over-represented, though the groups showed no difference in activation or CD3 levels. At VDJ recombination sites, patients with type 1 diabetes made fewer insertions and deleted more nucleotides, a pattern implying thymic rearrangement abnormalities.

The High Capacity cDNA Reverse Transcription Kit was used to reverse transcribe all of the isolated RNA, meaning that expressed TCRB transcripts were what got sequenced. Deep immunoSEQ sequencing was applied to naive, central memory and regulatory T cell samples, giving an average of about 3.4 million total reads per sample. Sorted cells were lysed in RLT buffer and RNA was extracted with DNase-treated RNeasy Micro or Mini kits, depending on cell number. To prevent cross-contamination, each cell subset was processed individually, whereas patient and healthy donor samples were processed jointly. The immunoSEQ multiplex PCR was used to amplify TCRB sequences from cDNA, generating 87-bp fragments that spanned the CDR3 region. Amplicons were sequenced on the Illumina HiSeq platform. Regarding the original processing steps: PCR bias was computationally corrected using synthetic template baselines, reads within Hamming distance 2 were collapsed, and singletons that could not be merged were discarded. Reads were aligned against IMGT so that V, D and J genes, CDR3 length and insertions or deletions at six rearrangement sites could be assigned. Within each subset, clonotype counts were normalized to sorted cell number, and only after that were true diversity and Gini coefficients computed with the tcR R package. The overlap coefficient, calculated on TCRB nucleotide sequences, was used to measure repertoire sharing. Out-of-frame TCRB sequences from naive cells were analyzed to stand in for the pre-selection repertoire. TCRdb mirrors the immuneACCESS table, restricted to in-frame sequences. Some clones are absent from its copies; in checked studies, under half trace to an unresolved V gene, and the reason for the others is unknown. The DNA gave D and trimming, while V, J and clone size come from that table. The sample yields 200,000 to 250,000 clones; about 10% were counted once. The ten largest clones take up under 0.035% of the sample.

V and J are trimmed by 4 bases and 6 bases, and the gene matches miss 14 bases of the junction. CDR1 GTSNPN and CDR2 SVGIG are derived from the germline V gene (reference sequence). Including cysteine and phenylalanine, the CDR3 has 16 amino acids. Kept here is only the CDR3 DNA, which spans 48 bases and is read in frame from base 1. Sequenced input: naive CD4+ T cells from blood. The label giving this sample's cell subset or site can be read as: true naive CD4+ T cells. The chain links TRBV30 with TRBJ2-3; TRBD2 fits 9 bases in the junction. This TCR was recovered from a woman aged 18-30 years in good health. The CDR3 loop reads CAWTIAGVALGDTQYF. The DNA reads TGTGCCTGGACTATAGCGGGAGTGGCCTTAGGGGATACGCAGTATTTT.